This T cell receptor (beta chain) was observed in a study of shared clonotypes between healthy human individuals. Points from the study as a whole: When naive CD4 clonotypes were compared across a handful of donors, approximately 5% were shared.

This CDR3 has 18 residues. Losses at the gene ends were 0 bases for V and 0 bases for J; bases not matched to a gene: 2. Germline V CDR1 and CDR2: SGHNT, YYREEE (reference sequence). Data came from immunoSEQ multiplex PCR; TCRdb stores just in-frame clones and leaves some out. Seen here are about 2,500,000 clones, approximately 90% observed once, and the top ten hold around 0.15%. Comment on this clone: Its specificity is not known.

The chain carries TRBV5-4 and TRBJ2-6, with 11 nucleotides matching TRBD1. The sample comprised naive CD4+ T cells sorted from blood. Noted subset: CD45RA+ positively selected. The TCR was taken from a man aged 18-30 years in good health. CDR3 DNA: TGTGCCAGCAGCTTGGGAGGACAGGGGGCCTCTGGGGCCAACGTCCTGACTTTC. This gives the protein CASSLGGQGASGANVLTF.